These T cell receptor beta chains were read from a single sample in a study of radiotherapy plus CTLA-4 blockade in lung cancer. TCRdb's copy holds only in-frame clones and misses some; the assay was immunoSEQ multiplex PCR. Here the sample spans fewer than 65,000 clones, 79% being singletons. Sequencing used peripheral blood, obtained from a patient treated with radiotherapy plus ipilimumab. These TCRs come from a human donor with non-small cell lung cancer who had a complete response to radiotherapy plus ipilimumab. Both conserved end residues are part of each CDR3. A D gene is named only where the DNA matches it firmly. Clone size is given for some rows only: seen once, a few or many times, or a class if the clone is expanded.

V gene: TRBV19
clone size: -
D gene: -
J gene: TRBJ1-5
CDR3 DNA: TGTGCCACTCAGGGGCTCGATCAGCCCCAGCATTTT
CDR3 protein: CATQGLDQPQHF

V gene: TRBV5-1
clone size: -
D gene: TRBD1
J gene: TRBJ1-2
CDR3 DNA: TGCGCCAGCAGCTCAGGACAGGGGGCAGGACGAGGTAACTATGGCTACACCTTC
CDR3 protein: CASSSGQGAGRGNYGYTF

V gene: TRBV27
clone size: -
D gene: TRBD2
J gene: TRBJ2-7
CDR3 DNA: TGTGCCAGCAGGACGGGGGGATTCTACGAGCAGTACTTC
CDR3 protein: CASRTGGFYEQYF

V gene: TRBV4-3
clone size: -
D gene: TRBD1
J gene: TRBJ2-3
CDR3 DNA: TGCGCCAGCAGCCTTTTGGGACAGGGGGCGCCCGGGGATACGCAGTATTTT
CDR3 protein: CASSLLGQGAPGDTQYF

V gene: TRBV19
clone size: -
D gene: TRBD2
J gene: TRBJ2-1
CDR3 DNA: TGTGCCAGTAGTATCACTAGCGGGGATGGGAATGAGCAGTTCTTC
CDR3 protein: CASSITSGDGNEQFF

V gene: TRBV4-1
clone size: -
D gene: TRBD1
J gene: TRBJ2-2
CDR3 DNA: TGCGCCAGCAGCCAAGACGCTAGGGACAGGGGGCCCGGGGAGCTGTTTTTT
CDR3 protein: CASSQDARDRGPGELFF

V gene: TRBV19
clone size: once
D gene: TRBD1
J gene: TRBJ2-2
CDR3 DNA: TGTGCCAGCCACACCCTAGGACAGGGGGCTCGCGCCGGGGAGCTGTTTTTT
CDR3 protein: CASHTLGQGARAGELFF

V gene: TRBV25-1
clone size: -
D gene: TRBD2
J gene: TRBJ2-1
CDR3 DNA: TGTGCCAGCACCCGGGGGGGGAGCTCCTACAATGAGCAGTTCTTC
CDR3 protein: CASTRGGSSYNEQFF

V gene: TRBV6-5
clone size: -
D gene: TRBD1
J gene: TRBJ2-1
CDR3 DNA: TGTGCCAGCAGTTACCTGGGACAGGGCCGGGCGGAAGAGCAGTTCTTC
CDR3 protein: CASSYLGQGRAEEQFF

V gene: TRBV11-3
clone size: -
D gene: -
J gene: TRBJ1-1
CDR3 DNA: TGTGCCAGCAGCCTGAGGGCAGGGAACACTGAAGCTTTCTTT
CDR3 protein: CASSLRAGNTEAFF

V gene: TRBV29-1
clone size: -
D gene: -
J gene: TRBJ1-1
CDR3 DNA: TGCAGCGTTGAAATGGGTAGGAGCACTGAAGCTTTCTTT
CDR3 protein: CSVEMGRSTEAFF

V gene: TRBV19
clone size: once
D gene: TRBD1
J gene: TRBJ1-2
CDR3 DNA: TGTGCCAGTAGTAGATCCGGGACAGGGGGGCACAACTATGGCTACACCTTC
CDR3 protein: CASSRSGTGGHNYGYTF

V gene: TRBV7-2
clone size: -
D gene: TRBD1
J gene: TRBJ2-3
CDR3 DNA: TGTGCCAGCAGCTTAAGAGGGGACAGGACAGATACGCAGTATTTT
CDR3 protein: CASSLRGDRTDTQYF

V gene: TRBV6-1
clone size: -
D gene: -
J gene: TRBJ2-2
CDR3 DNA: TGTGCCAGCAGCGACAGTTTAAAAACCGGGGAGCTGTTTTTT
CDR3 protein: CASSDSLKTGELFF

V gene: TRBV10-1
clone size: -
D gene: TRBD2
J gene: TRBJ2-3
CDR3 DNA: TGCGCCAGCAGTGACCCGGGACTAGCGGGGGGCACAGATACGCAGTATTTT
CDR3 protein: CASSDPGLAGGTDTQYF

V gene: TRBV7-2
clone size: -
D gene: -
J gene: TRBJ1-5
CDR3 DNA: TGTGCCAGCAGCTTAACAGGAACCAATCAGCCCCAGCATTTT
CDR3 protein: CASSLTGTNQPQHF

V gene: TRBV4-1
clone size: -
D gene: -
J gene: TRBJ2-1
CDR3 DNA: TGCGCCAGCAGCCAAGGCCTGCTAGCGAGAGGGTACAATGAGCAGTTCTTC
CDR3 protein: CASSQGLLARGYNEQFF

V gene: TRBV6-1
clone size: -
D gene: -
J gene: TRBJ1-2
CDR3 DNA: TGTGCCAGCAGTGAAGCCCCGAACTACTATGGCTACACCTTC
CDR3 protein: CASSEAPNYYGYTF

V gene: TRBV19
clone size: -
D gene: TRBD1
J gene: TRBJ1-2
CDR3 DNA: TGTGCCAGTAGCCCAATGGGACAGGTAACTAACTATGGCTACACCTTC
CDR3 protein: CASSPMGQVTNYGYTF

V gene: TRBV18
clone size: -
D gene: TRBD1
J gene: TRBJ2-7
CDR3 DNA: TGTGCCAGCTCACCCGACAGGGTATCGTGGAGAGAGCAGTACTTC
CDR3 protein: CASSPDRVSWREQYF

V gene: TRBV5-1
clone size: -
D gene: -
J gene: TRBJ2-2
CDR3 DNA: TGCGCCAGCAGCTGGGGAACAGGAAGGACCGGGGAGCTGTTTTTT
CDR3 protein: CASSWGTGRTGELFF

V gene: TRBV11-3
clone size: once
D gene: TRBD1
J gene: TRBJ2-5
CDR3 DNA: TGTGCCAGCAGCCCCGGACAGGGGGCTTTGGAGACCCAGTACTTC
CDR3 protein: CASSPGQGALETQYF

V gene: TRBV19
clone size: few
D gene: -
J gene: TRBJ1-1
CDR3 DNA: TGTGCCAGTAGTATCGCCGGGGGCACTGAAGCTTTCTTT
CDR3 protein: CASSIAGGTEAFF

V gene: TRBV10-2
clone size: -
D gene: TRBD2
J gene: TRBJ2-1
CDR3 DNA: TGCGCCAGCAGTGAGAGCGGGGGGGCCTACAATGAGCAGTTCTTC
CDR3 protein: CASSESGGAYNEQFF

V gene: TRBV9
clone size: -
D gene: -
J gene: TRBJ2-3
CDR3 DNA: TGTGCCAGCAGCGTAGTAGCAGGCACAGATACGCAGTATTTT
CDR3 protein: CASSVVAGTDTQYF

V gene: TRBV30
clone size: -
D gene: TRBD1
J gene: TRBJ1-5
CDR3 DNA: TGTGCCTGGAGTACAGGGGGCGATCAGCCCCAGCATTTT
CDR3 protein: CAWSTGGDQPQHF

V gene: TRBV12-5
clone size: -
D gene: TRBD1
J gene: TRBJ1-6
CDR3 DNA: TGTGCTAGTGGTTCGACAGGGCGCAATTCACCCCTCCACTTT
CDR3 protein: CASGSTGRNSPLHF

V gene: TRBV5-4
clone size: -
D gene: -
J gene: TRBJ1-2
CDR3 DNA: TGTGCCAGCAGCAGCAGGGTTGATGGCTACACCTTC
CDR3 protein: CASSSRVDGYTF

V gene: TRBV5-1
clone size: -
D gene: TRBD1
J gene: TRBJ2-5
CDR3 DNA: TGCGCCAGCAGGTCCGGGACAGTCCAAGAGACCCAGTACTTC
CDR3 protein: CASRSGTVQETQYF

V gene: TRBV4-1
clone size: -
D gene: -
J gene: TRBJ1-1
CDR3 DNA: TGCGCCAGCAGCCAAGTGACTCAGGGAAGGGAAGCTTTCTTT
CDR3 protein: CASSQVTQGREAFF

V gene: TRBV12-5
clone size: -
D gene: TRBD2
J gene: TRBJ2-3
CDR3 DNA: TGTGCTAGTGGTTCCCCGGGGGGGCGCACAGATACGCAGTATTTT
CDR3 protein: CASGSPGGRTDTQYF

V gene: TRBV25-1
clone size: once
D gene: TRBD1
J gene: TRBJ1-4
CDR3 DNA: TGTGCCAGCAGTGAATCCCGACCAGGGGGCCTCGGTGAAAAACTGTTTTTT
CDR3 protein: CASSESRPGGLGEKLFF